The 10 T cell receptor beta chains in this list originate from one sample, sequenced in a study of blood T cells in healthy people across ages. Then a second PCR, running about 6 to 12 cycles, was carried out with a sample-barcoded 5' primer and a J-beta primer mix. TCRdb reanalysed the 5' RACE reads using MiXCR and keeps one entry per CDR3 protein. Of approximately 780,000 distinct CDR3 sequences listed, about a quarter are singletons. These same records also appear under a second study, on T cells of mothers and their children.

Sequenced sample: blood. The receptors were sampled from a boy under 18 in good health.

The chain couples TRBV4-1 to TRBJ1-4; 9 bases align to TRBD1. V was clipped by 3 bases and J by 3 bases; unmatched bases: 5. Germline V gene lookup returns CDR1 MGHRA and CDR2 YSYEKL. The CDR3 is 16 amino acids. The CDR3 region has the DNA TGCGCCAGCAGCCACTGGACAGGGGAGCCTAATGAAAAACTGTTTTTT. It yields the protein CASSHWTGEPNEKLFF.

This clonotype was found a few times. This chain joins TRBV11-2 and TRBJ2-1, with D hard to call. V shed 4 bases and J shed 5 bases, with 9 bases lying between them. CDR3 size: 13 residues. Germline CDR1 reads SGHAT; CDR2 reads FQNNGV. The DNA of the CDR3 is TGTGCCAGCAGCTCGGTGATTCACAATGAGCAGTTCTTC. Translated: CASSSVIHNEQFF.

This clonotype was seen a handful of times. This sequence joins TRBV7-9 and TRBJ2-6; D ambiguous. Germline V gives CDR1 SEHNR, CDR2 FQNEAQ (reference sequence). This CDR3 is 15 amino acids long. Trimming removed 3 bases from V and 2 bases from J, with 8 bases in between. In nucleotides, the CDR3 is TGTGCCAGCAGCTTTCGATCAACTGGGGCCAACGTCCTGACTTTC. As protein: CASSFRSTGANVLTF.

In this sample, this clonotype turned up a few times. The V gene is TRBV5-6, the J gene TRBJ2-5, with TRBD1 matching 10 bases. TRBJ2-1 matches the DNA end more closely, so the J call is doubtful. CDR3 size: 16 residues. CDR1 and CDR2 from the germline V gene are SGHDT and YYEEEE. Written as DNA, the CDR3 is TGTGCCAGCAGCACGGGACAGGGGAGTCCCTACAATGAGCAGTTCTTC. Amino acid sequence: CASSTGQGSPYNEQFF.

There are a few counts of this clonotype. As DNA, the CDR3 is TGTGCCAGCTCACCACCGGAGCAGGCCCTCTACAATGAGCAGTTCTTC. Translated, it gives CASSPPEQALYNEQFF. The chain has TRBV18 and TRBJ2-1; D uncertain. Between the trimmed V and J ends, which lost 0 bases and 3 bases, there was a span of 12 bases. Germline V gene lookup returns CDR1 KGHSH and CDR2 LQKENI. The CDR3 contains 16 residues.

The chain combines TRBV7-9 with TRBJ2-5; 9 bases line up with TRBD2. This CDR3 comprises 16 residues. Germline V gene sequence: CDR1 SEHNR, CDR2 FQNEAQ (reference sequence). V trimming: 5 bases; J trimming: 5 bases; junction bases outside the gene matches: 12. CDR3 coding DNA: TGTGCCAGCAGCCTCCCGCGGGGGGGAACGGGGGAGACCCAGTACTTC. It is translated as CASSLPRGGTGETQYF. Complete variable domain (other parts from reference TRBV7-9 and TRBJ2-5): DTGVSQNPRHKITKRGQNVTFRCDPISEHNRLYWYRQTLGQGPEFLTYFQNEAQLEKSRLLSDRFSAERPKGSFSTLEIQRTEQGDSAMYLCASSLPRGGTGETQYFGPGTRLLVL.

The gene calls are TRBV14 and TRBJ1-1; D unresolved. Trimming shortened V by 4 bases and J by 4 bases, and 7 bases separated the two germline ends. The germline gives CDR1 SGHDN, CDR2 FVKESK. The CDR3 sequence is 12 residues long. The CDR3 loop is CASSRKSTEAFF. The CDR3 DNA reads as TGTGCCAGCAGCCGAAAGAGCACTGAAGCTTTCTTT.

The chain has TRBV29-1 and TRBJ2-7; 11 positions agree with TRBD1. With 8 bases clipped from V and 4 bases from J, the junction kept 4 bases outside the gene matches. The CDR3 length is 12 residues. Germline V gives CDR1 SQVTM, CDR2 ANQGSEA. The CDR3 nucleotides are TGCAGCCCCGGGACAGGGGGATACGAGCAGTACTTC. Its protein is CSPGTGGYEQYF.

This clonotype was seen repeatedly, ten times or more. This chain joins TRBV29-1 and TRBJ2-4; D is possibly TRBD1 or TRBD2 (5 bases each). V shed 0 bases and J shed 11 bases, with 17 bases lying between them. The germline CDR1 and CDR2 sequences are SQVTM and ANQGSEA. The CDR3 runs 14 residues. In nucleotides, the CDR3 is TGCAGCGTTGAAGACCGAGGGACCCCGAACGTTCAGTACTTC. Translating gives CSVEDRGTPNVQYF.

In its sample, this clonotype was seen a few times. The chain uses TRBV24-1 and TRBJ1-4; TRBD1 might be the D (5 bases). V dropped 3 bases and J dropped 5 bases, with 15 bases sitting between them. The V gene's germline CDR1 is KGHDR and CDR2 SFDVKD. CDR3 length: 16 residues. Written as DNA, the CDR3 is TGTGCCACCAGTGATACCCGACAGAGGGACAATGAAAAACTGTTTTTT. This codes for CATSDTRQRDNEKLFF.